This T cell receptor (beta chain) emerged from a study of T cell responses to AZD1222 COVID-19 vaccine. Study observations and caveats: Dominant CD4 TCR responses targeted spike regions 160-218 and 743-854. All repertoire sampling was performed exclusively after the peak T cell response. White British donors predominated, females outnumbered males, and clonal diversity was possibly underestimated. Two AZD1222 doses significantly raised spike-specific TCR breadth and depth over controls.

Germline CDR1 is LNHDA and CDR2 is SQIVND (reference sequence). V shed 8 bases and J shed 2 bases, with 12 bases lying between them. CDR3 length: 14 residues. Produced via immunoSEQ multiplex PCR; TCRdb's table is partial and in-frame only. The sample shows under 170,000 clones, 80% to 95% of them seen only once. A note on this clone: Its antigen is unidentified.

This chain connects TRBV19 to TRBJ2-2, with no clear D. The TCR comes from an adult who received the AZD1222 COVID-19 vaccine. The specimen was peripheral blood, collected 28 days after the second AZD1222 dose. Here the CDR3 reads CASLGTANTGELFF. The CDR3, as DNA: TGTGCCAGTCTGGGTACAGCCAACACCGGGGAGCTGTTTTTT.